This passage covers 6 T cell receptor beta chains from one sample sequenced in a study of PD-1 blockade in classical Hodgkin lymphoma. The protocol was immunoSEQ multiplex PCR, while the TCRdb copy is restricted to in-frame clones and leaves out a portion. The table includes around 150,000 clones, about 78% detected once. The patients all showed relapse after autologous stem cell transplantation, while their brentuximab vedotin exposure varied. Sequences were derived from peripheral blood mononuclear cells (PBMCs), sampled before the second cycle of nivolumab. These receptors all come from a human donor with classical Hodgkin lymphoma.

The rearrangement uses TRBV6-7 and TRBJ2-3, with TRBD2 matching 9 bases. TRBV6-7 is known as an ORF, though its function is uncertain. The CDR3 loop spans 16 amino acids. V lost 2 bases, J lost 6 bases, and 9 bases stayed unmatched. The CDR3 spells CASSYMSSGDRDTQYF. The CDR3 DNA reads TGTGCCAGCAGTTACATGTCTAGCGGGGATCGGGATACGCAGTATTTT.

Notes on this clone: Possible read error: a much larger clone is one base away. This sequence joins TRBV27 and TRBJ1-5, with TRBD1 matching over 7 bases. This CDR3 is built from 13 residues. The germline CDR1 and CDR2 sequences are MNHEY and SMNVEV (reference sequence). V was clipped by 6 bases and J by 2 bases; unmatched bases: 1. CDR3 DNA sequence: TGTGCCAGCAGCGGGACAGGCAATCAGCCCCAGCATTTT. Protein: CASSGTGNQPQHF.

The chain uses TRBV9 and TRBJ1-1, with 12 bases lining up with TRBD1. CDR1 and CDR2 from the germline V gene are SGDLS and YYNGEE. The CDR3 totals 16 residues. The junction had 7 bases not matched to a gene; V was cut back by 2 bases and J by 5 bases. Written as DNA, the CDR3 is TGTGCCAGCAGCGTTTTCGGGACAGGGGGCTTGACTGAAGCTTTCTTT. This encodes CASSVFGTGGLTEAFF.

The chain combines TRBV7-2 with TRBJ2-1; 13 nucleotides line up with TRBD2. This CDR3 is 16 amino acids long. V shed 5 bases and J 4 bases; nucleotides not matched to a gene: 5. Germline values: CDR1 SGHTA, CDR2 FQGNSA. The CDR3: CASSRLAGGSYNEQFF. DNA for the CDR3: TGTGCCAGCAGCAGACTAGCGGGAGGTTCTTACAATGAGCAGTTCTTC.

The CDR3 DNA is TGTGCCAGCAGCTTACAGGGGGCCACTGAAGCTTTCTTT. This translates into CASSLQGATEAFF. The J gene is TRBJ1-1, the V gene TRBV7-6; 8 positions agree with TRBD1. Per germline, CDR1 SGHVS and CDR2 FNYEAQ. The V segment lost 2 bases and the J segment 4 bases; nucleotides outside the gene matches: 0. CDR3 length equals 13 residues.

V and J are TRBV19 and TRBJ2-5; tentatively, D is TRBD2 (5 bases). Germline CDR1 LNHDA, CDR2 SQIVND (reference sequence). The V gene lost 4 bases and the J gene lost 5 bases, with 11 bases spanning the gap. This CDR3 has 13 amino acids. The CDR3 spells CASSTGLEETQYF. CDR3 nucleotides: TGTGCCAGTAGTACAGGACTTGAGGAGACCCAGTACTTC.